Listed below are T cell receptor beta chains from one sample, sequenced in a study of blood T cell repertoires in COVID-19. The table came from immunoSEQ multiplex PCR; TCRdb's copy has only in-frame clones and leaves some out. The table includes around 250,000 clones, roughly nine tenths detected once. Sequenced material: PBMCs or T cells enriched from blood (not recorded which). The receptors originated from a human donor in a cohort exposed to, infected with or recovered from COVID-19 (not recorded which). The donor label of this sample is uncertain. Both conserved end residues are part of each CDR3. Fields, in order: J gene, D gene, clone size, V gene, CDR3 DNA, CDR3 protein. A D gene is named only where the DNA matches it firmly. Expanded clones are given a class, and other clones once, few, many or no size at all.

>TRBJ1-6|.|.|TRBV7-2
TGTGCCAGCAGCTTAGCCAACGGCGGACCCCTCCACTTT
CASSLANGGPLHF
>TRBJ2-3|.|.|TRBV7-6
TGTGCCAGCAGCTTAGGAGGGGGGGGACAGGAAGATACGCAGTATTTT
CASSLGGGGQEDTQYF
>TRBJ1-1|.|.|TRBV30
TGTGCCTGGGCCGGACAGTTGAACACTGAAGCTTTCTTT
CAWAGQLNTEAFF
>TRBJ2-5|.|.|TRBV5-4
TGTGCCAGCAGCTTTCGGGGACTTAACCAAGAGACCCAGTACTTC
CASSFRGLNQETQYF
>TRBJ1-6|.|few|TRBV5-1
TGCGCCAGCAGCTTGAGGGGAAATGGCTCACCCCTCCACTTT
CASSLRGNGSPLHF
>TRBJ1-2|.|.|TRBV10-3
TGTGCCATCAGTTCAGAGGACTATGGCTACACCTTC
CAISSEDYGYTF
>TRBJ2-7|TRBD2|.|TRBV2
TGTGCCAGCAAGCTAAGACAGGCCATCATAGCGGGGACGCTCTCCTACGAGCAGTACTTC
CASKLRQAIIAGTLSYEQYF
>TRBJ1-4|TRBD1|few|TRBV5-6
TGTGCCAGCAGCTTGGTGGCAGGGGGCGCAGAAAAACTGTTTTTT
CASSLVAGGAEKLFF
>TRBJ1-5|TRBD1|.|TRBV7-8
TGTGCCAGCAGCTCTAGCAGGGGGAAGAGGGATCAGCCCCAGCATTTT
CASSSSRGKRDQPQHF
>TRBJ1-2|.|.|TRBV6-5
TGTGCCAGTTGTGATTTGGGGACTGGCGGCTACACCTTC
CASCDLGTGGYTF
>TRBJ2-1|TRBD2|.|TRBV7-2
TGTGCCAGCAGCTTATCGGGGGGGGAGAAGCACGATGAGCAGTTCTTC
CASSLSGGEKHDEQFF
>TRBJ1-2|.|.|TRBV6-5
TGTGCCAGCAAATCGAGGGCAAGCTCTGGCTACACCTTC
CASKSRASSGYTF
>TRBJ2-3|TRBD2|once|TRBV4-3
TGCGCCAGCAGCCAAGACTGGACTAGCGGCCAAGATACGCAGTATTTT
CASSQDWTSGQDTQYF
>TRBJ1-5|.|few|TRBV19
TGTGCCAGTAGTATTTTATCTACAGGCAGCAATCAGCCCCAGCATTTT
CASSILSTGSNQPQHF
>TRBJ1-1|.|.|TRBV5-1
TGCGCCAGCAGCTCGGACACCTCTGAAGCTTTCTTT
CASSSDTSEAFF
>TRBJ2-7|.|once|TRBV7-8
TGTGCCAGCAGCTCCATAAGGGGAGAGCAGTACTTC
CASSSIRGEQYF
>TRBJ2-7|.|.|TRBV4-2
TGTGCCAGCAGCCAAGTCGGCTCCTACGAGCAGTACTTC
CASSQVGSYEQYF
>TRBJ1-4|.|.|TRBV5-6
TGTGCCAGCAGTCGGCCAGGGTTCGATGAAAAACTGTTTTTT
CASSRPGFDEKLFF
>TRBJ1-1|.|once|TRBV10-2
TGCGCCAGCAAAGCGGGAGTGAACACTGAAGCTTTCTTT
CASKAGVNTEAFF
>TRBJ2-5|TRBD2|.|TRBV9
TGTGCCAGCAGCGTAGGCGGGGGGGTCCAAGAGACCCAGTACTTC
CASSVGGGVQETQYF
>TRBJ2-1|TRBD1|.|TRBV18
TGTGCCAGCTCACTGGACAGGAGTTACAATGAGCAGTTCTTC
CASSLDRSYNEQFF
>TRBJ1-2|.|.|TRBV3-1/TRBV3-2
TGTGCCAGCAGCCAAGGCCTAACGGGGTATGGCTACACCTTC
CASSQGLTGYGYTF
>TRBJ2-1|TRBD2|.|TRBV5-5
TGTGCCAGCACCCTCGGTCGGGGGGGCACCAATGAGCAGTTCTTC
CASTLGRGGTNEQFF
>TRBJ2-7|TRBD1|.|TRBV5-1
TGCGCCAGCAGTCGACAGGGACCCGACTATAACTACGAGCAGTACTTC
CASSRQGPDYNYEQYF
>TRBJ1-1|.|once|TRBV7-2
TGTGCCAGCAGCTTACACAGGGCCACTGAAGCTTTCTTT
CASSLHRATEAFF
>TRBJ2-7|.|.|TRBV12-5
TGTGCTAGTGGTTTGACAGGGAACGAGCAGTACTTC
CASGLTGNEQYF
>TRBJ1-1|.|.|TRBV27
TGTGCCAGCAGTTTATTGGGAGGAAACACTGAAGCTTTCTTT
CASSLLGGNTEAFF
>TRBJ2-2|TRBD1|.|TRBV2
TGTGCCAGCAGCGGGACAGAGAACACCGGGGAGCTGTTTTTT
CASSGTENTGELFF
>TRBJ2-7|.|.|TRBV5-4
TGTGCCAGCAGCTTGGAGTTCAGGGAGCAGTACTTC
CASSLEFREQYF
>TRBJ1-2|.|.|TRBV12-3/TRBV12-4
TGTGCCAGCAGTTTTCCGGGGGAGTATGGCTACACCTTC
CASSFPGEYGYTF
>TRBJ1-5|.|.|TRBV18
TGTGCCAGCTCACCGGACAGTTATAGCAATCAGCCCCAGCATTTT
CASSPDSYSNQPQHF
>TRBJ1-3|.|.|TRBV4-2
TGTGCCAGCAGCCAAGATCGGTTATCGAGCTCTGGAAACACCATATATTTT
CASSQDRLSSSGNTIYF
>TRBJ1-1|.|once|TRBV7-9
TGTGCCAGCAGCTTGCCCGGGGTGAACACTGAAGCTTTCTTT
CASSLPGVNTEAFF
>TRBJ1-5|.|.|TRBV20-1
TGCAGTGCCAGTGGGACAAATGAGCCCCAGCATTTT
CSASGTNEPQHF
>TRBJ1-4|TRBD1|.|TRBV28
TGTGCCAGCGCAACCGGACAGGCTAATGAAAAACTGTTTTTT
CASATGQANEKLFF
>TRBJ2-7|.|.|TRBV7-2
TGTGCCAGCAGTCCCCAGGAGGTTAACCTCTCCTACGAGCAGTACTTC
CASSPQEVNLSYEQYF
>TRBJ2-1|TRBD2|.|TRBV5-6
TGTGCCAGCAGCAAGCGGGACTTAAGCTACAATGAGCAGTTCTTC
CASSKRDLSYNEQFF
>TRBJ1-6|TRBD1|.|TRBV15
TGTGCCACCGCCCGGGACAGGGGGCTTTCACCCCTCCACTTT
CATARDRGLSPLHF
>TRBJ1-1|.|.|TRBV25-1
TGTGCCAGCACCCGGGGAGGGTTCTCTGAAGCTTTCTTT
CASTRGGFSEAFF
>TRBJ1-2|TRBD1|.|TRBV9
TGTGCCAGCAGCCCCAACCTCGGGGGGACAGGGGGCACTGGCTACACCTTC
CASSPNLGGTGGTGYTF
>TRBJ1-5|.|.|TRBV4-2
TGTGCCAGCAGCCAAGTAGGAGGTAATCAGCCCCAGCATTTT
CASSQVGGNQPQHF
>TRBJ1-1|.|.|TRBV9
TGTGCCAGCAGCGTAGGAGGTTTCACTGAAGCTTTCTTT
CASSVGGFTEAFF